A single T cell receptor (beta chain) is shown here with its context. The antigen is not known. Combining iRepertoire HTBI primers with Arm-PCR of CDR3 regions, the authors built TCR beta libraries. TCRdb re-called the multiplex PCR reads with MiXCR, one entry per CDR3 protein. The sample has roughly 530,000 distinct CDR3 sequences, about 16% seen once; the top ten hold about 25%. The CDR3 has 15 amino acids. Germline V lookup: CDR1 SGHTA, CDR2 FQGTGA. J lost 5 bases, V lost 5 bases, and 5 bases had no gene match. The source of the sample is a study of regulatory T cells in long-lasting Graves disease. About the study: Graves' cases, newly diagnosed, had used antithyroid drugs under 3 months. Study-wide results and limits: The work looked only at peripheral blood and did not look at thyroid tissue.

Regarding time point: newly diagnosed GD, antithyroid drugs for less than 3 months. RNA extracted from PBMCs served as the sequencing template. A further study also used this sample, focusing on T cells in Graves' hyperthyroidism and ophthalmopathy. From that report: Researchers ran a first-round RT-PCR on the TCR CDR3 using the HTBI primer set. Appearing also in blood were most of the thyroid clonotypes expanded above 0.001.

The source is a woman aged 35-60 years with Graves disease. The V and J genes are TRBV7-3 and TRBJ2-2; 10 bases are a match to TRBD2. Specimen: peripheral blood mononuclear cells (PBMCs), collected at new diagnosis, from a patient treated with antithyroid drugs. CDR3 sequence: CASSRYSGGTGELFF. The CDR3 DNA sequence: TGTGCCAGCAGCCGTTATAGCGGGGGGACCGGGGAGCTGTTTTTT.